This T cell receptor beta chain was obtained from a study of shared clonotypes between healthy human individuals. V lost 0 bases and J lost 3, with 12 bases in between. The CDR3 runs 16 residues. Germline loops: CDR1 LNHNV, CDR2 YYDKDF (reference sequence). The authors' processing: Filtering differed because ImmunoSEQ produced junction-only sequences that carried no quality scores. Clones were sequenced by immunoSEQ multiplex PCR, and TCRdb holds only the in-frame ones, with some missing. V and J calls and clone size are those listed in that table; D and trimming were worked out from the DNA. The sample consists of around 2.5 million clones, more than 85% of them appearing once. Study-wide results and caveats: Sorted-subset sequencing was shown by rarefaction to be incomplete despite large depth.

Concerning this clone: The antigen is undetermined.

The chain employs TRBV15 and TRBJ1-3; D is unresolved. The source is a man aged 18 to 35 in good health. Some clones in this sample may be carry-over from other donors' samples. Sequencing was done on a sample of naive CD4+ T cells from PBMCs. Stated subset: CD45RA+ positively selected. The CDR3 coding sequence is TGTGCCACCAGCAGAGAGAGAAACACATTTGGAAACACCATATATTTT. This encodes CATSRERNTFGNTIYF.